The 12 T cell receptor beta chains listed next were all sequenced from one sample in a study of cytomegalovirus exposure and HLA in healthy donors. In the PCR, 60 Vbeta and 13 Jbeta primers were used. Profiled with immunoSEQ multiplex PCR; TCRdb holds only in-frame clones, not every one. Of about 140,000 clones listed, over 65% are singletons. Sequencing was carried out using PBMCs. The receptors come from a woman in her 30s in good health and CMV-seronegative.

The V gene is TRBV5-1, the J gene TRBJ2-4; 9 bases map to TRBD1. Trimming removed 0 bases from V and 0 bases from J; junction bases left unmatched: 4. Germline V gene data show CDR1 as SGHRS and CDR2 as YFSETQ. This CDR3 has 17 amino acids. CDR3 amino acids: CASSLGTGVGAKNIQYF. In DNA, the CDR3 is TGCGCCAGCAGCTTGGGGACAGGGGTGGGAGCCAAAAACATTCAGTACTTC.

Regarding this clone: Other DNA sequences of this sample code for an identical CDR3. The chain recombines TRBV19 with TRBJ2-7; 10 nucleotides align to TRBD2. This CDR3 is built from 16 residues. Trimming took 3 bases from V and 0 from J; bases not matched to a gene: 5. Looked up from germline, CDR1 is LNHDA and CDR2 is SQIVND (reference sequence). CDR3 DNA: TGTGCCAGTAGTATCGGTAGCGGGGGGAGCTCCTACGAGCAGTACTTC. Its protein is CASSIGSGGSSYEQYF.

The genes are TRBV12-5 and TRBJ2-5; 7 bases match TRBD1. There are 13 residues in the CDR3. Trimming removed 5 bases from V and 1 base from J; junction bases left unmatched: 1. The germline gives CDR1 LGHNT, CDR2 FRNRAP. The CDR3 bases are TGTGCTAGTGGTCGGGACAGCCAAGAGACCCAGTACTTC. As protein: CASGRDSQETQYF.

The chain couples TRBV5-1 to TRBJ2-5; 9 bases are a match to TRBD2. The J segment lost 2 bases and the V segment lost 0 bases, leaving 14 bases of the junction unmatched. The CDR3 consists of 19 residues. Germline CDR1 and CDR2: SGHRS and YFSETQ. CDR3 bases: TGCGCCAGCAGCTTGGGGCCCCTCCGTAGCGGGGGAGGGCAAGAGACCCAGTACTTC. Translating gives CASSLGPLRSGGGQETQYF.

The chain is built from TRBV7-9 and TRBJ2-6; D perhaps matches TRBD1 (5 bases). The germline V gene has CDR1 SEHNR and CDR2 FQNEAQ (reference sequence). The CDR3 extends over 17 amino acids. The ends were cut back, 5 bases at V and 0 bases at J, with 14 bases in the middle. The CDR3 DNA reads TGTGCCAGCAGCCCCGGACGACAGAGCTCTGGGGCCAACGTCCTGACTTTC. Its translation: CASSPGRQSSGANVLTF.

The CDR3 sequence is CASRYDMNTEAFF. CDR3 sequence (DNA): TGTGCCAGCAGATATGACATGAACACTGAAGCTTTCTTT. V gene TRBV2 combines with J gene TRBJ1-1; no clear D gene. Germline values: CDR1 SNHLY, CDR2 FYNNEI. The germline V and J ends were trimmed by 6 bases and 0 bases, with 8 bases remaining between them. This CDR3 spans 13 amino acids.

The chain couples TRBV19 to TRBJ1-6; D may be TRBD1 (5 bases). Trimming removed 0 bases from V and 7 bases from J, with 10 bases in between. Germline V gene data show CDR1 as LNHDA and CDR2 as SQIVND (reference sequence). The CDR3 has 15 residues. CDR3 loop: CASSIDRGSNSPLHF. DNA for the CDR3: TGTGCCAGTAGTATAGATCGGGGGTCCAATTCACCCCTCCACTTT.

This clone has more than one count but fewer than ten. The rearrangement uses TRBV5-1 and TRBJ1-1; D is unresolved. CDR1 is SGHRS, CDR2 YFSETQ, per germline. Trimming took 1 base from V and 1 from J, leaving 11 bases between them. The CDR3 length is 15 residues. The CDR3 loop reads CASSLFSGKNTEAFF. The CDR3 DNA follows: TGCGCCAGCAGCTTGTTTTCAGGAAAGAACACTGAAGCTTTCTTT.

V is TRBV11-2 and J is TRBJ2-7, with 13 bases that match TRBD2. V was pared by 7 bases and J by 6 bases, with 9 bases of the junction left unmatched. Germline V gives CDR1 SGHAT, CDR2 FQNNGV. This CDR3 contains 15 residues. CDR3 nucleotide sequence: TGTGCCAGCACCCTGGGACTAGCGGGATTAAGCGAGCAGTACTTC. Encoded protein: CASTLGLAGLSEQYF.

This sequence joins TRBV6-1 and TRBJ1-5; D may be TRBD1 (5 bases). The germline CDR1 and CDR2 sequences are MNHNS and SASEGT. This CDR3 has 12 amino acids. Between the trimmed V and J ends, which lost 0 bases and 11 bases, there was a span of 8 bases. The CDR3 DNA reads TGTGCCAGCAGTGAAGCGCAGGGATCCCAGCATTTT. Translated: CASSEAQGSQHF.

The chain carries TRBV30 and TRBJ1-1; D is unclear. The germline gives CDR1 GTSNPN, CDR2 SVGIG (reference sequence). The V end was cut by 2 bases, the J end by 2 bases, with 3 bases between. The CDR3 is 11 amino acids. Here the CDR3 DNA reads TGTGCCTGGAGTCTAAACACTGAAGCTTTCTTT. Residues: CAWSLNTEAFF.

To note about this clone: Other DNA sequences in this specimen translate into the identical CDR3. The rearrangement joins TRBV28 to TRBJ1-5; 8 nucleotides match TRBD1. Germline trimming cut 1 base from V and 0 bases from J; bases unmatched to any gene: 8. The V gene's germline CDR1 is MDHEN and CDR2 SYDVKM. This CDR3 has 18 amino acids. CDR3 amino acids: CASSLSKAGTGSNQPQHF. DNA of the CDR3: TGTGCCAGCAGTTTATCGAAGGCCGGGACAGGTAGCAATCAGCCCCAGCATTTT.